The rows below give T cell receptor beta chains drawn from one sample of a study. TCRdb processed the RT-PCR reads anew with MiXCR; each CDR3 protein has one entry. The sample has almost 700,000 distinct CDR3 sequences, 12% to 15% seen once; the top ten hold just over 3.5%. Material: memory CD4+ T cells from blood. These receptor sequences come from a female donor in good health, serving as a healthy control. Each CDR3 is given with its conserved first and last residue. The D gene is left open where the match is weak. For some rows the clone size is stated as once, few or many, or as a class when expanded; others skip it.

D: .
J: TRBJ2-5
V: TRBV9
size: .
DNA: TGTGCCAGCAGCGCCACAGGGTTCCCAGAGACCCAGTACTTC
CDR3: CASSATGFPETQYF

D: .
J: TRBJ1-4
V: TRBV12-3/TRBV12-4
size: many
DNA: TGTGCCAGCAGTTTAACAGCTATGGATGAAAAACTGTTTTTT
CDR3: CASSLTAMDEKLFF

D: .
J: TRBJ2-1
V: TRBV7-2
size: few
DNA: TGTGCCAGCAGCCCATCCGAACCGGGACGACCGTTCTTC
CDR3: CASSPSEPGRPFF

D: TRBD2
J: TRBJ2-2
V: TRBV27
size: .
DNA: TGTGCCAGCAAAGCCCTTAGCGGGAGGTTGACGCCCGGGGAGCTGTCTTTT
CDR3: CASKALSGRLTPGELSF

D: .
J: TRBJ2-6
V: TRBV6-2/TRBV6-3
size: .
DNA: TGTGCCAGCTCCCCAGAAGGGGGGGGCCGCCCGGCTGGGGCCAACGTCCTGACTTTC
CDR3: CASSPEGGGRPAGANVLTF

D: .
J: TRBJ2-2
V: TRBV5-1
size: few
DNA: TGCGCCAGCAGCCGATCAGTGGCGGATAGGTCAACCGGGGAGCTGTTTTTT
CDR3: CASSRSVADRSTGELFF

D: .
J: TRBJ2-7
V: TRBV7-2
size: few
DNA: TGTGCCAGCAGCGCTGCCGGGCGGGAAACCTACGAGCAGTACTTC
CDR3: CASSAAGRETYEQYF

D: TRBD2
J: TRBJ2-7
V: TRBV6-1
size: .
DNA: TGTGCCAGCAGTGAAATGGGGGGGTCATGGGGGTCGAGCTCCTACGAGCAGTACTTC
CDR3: CASSEMGGSWGSSSYEQYF

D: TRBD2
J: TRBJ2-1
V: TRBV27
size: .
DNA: TGTGCCAGTGCCCGGCTGGGGGGCGCGGGACTAGTCAGTGAGCAGTTCTTC
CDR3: CASARLGGAGLVSEQFF

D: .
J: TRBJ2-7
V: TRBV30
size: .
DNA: TGTGCCTGGGCGGGACAACTATACGAGCAGTACTTC
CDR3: CAWAGQLYEQYF

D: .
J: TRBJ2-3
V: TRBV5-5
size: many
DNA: TGTGCCAGCAGCATAAAGAGCACAGATACGCAGTATTTT
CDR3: CASSIKSTDTQYF

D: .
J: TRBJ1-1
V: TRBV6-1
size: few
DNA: TGTGCCAGCAGTGAAGAGGCAGGGTTTGAAGCTTTCTTT
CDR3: CASSEEAGFEAFF

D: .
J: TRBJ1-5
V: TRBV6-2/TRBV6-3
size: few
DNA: TGTGCCAGCAGTTACGGGGGGGCTAGTAAGCCCCAGCATTTT
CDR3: CASSYGGASKPQHF

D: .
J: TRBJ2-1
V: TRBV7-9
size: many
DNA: TGTGCCAGCAGCTTAGCGCCGGGGTACCTACTAGGCGGCAATGAGCAGTTCTTC
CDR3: CASSLAPGYLLGGNEQFF

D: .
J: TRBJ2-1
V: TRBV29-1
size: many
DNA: TGCAGCGTCCAAAGCGGGTCCACCCTTAACAATGAGCAGTTCTTC
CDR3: CSVQSGSTLNNEQFF

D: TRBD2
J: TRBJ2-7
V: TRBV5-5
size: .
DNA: TGTGCCAGCAGCCCGGGGGGGGGCCTCAACGAGCAGTACTTC
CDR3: CASSPGGGLNEQYF

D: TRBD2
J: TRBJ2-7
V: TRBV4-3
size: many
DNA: TGCGCCAGCAGCCAAGACCTACGGACTAGCTCCTACGAGCAGTACTTC
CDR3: CASSQDLRTSSYEQYF

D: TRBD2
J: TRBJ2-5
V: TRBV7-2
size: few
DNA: TGTGCCAGCAGCCTGGACCCCTCCGTTGACGGGAGGATGGAGACCCAGTACTTC
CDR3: CASSLDPSVDGRMETQYF

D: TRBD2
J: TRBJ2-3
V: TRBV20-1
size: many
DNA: TGCAGTGCTAGTCGAGCGGGAGCCCTTAGCACAGATACGCAGTATTTT
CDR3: CSASRAGALSTDTQYF

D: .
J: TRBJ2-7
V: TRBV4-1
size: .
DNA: TGCGCCAGCAGCCAAGATCTAATGGACGGTTACGAGCAGTACTTC
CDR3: CASSQDLMDGYEQYF

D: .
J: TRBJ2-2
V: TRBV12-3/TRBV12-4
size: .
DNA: TGTGCCAGCACTTCGAGGCTGAGACAGCTAAGCACCGGGGAGCTGTTTTTT
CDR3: CASTSRLRQLSTGELFF

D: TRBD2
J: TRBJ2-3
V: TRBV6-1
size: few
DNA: TGTGCCAGCAAGGTAGCGGGAGCCACAGATACGCAGTATTTT
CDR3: CASKVAGATDTQYF

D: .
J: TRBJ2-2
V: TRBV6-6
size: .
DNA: TGTGCCAGCAGTGCCCGACAGGTCGCGAACACCGGGGAGCTGTTTTTT
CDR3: CASSARQVANTGELFF

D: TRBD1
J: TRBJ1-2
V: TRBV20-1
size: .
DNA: TGCACCACCCCGAAGGGGGCGGACTATGGCTACACCTTC
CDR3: CTTPKGADYGYTF

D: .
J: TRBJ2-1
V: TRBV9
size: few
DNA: TGTGCCAGCAGCGTCGTGACTGCAGCCTACAATGAGCAGTTCTTC
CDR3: CASSVVTAAYNEQFF

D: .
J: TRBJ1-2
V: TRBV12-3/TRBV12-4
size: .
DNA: TGTGCCAGCAGTTTCCCGCAGGGGCGGGGCTATGGCTACACCTTC
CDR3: CASSFPQGRGYGYTF

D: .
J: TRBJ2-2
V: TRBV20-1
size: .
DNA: TGCAGTGCTAGAGATGGTCGCAACGTACCCACCGGGGAGCTGTTTTTT
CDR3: CSARDGRNVPTGELFF

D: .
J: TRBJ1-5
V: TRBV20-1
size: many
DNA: TGCAGTGCCACCACGGGGAATCAGCCCCAGCATTTT
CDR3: CSATTGNQPQHF

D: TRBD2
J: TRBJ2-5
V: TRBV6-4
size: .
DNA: TGTGCCAGAAATGTCGGGGGGGGAGCCAAGACCCAGTACTTC
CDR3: CARNVGGGAKTQYF

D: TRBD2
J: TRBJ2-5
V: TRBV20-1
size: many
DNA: TGCAGTGCTACCTGGACTAGCGGGGAGACCCAGTACTTC
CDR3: CSATWTSGETQYF

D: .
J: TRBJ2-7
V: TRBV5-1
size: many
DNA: TGCGCCAGCAGACAACTTACAGGTCTCTACTACGAGCAGTACTTC
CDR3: CASRQLTGLYYEQYF

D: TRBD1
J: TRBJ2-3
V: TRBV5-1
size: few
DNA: TGCGCCAGCAGCTTGGTCGGACAGGACACAGATACGCAGTATTTT
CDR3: CASSLVGQDTDTQYF

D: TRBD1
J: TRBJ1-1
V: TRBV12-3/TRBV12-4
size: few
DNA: TGTGCCAGCAGTTTCGACAGGGCGACCACTGAAGCTTTCTTT
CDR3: CASSFDRATTEAFF

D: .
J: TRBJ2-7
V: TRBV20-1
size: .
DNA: TGCAGTGCTAGTGGTCCGGGACGAGCCGGGATTGAGCAGTACTTC
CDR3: CSASGPGRAGIEQYF

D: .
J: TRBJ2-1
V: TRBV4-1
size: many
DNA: TGCGCCAGCAGCCAAGTGAACATGGTGTCCTACAATGAGCAGTTCTTC
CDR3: CASSQVNMVSYNEQFF

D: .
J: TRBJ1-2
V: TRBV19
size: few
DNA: TGTGCCATTGCGGACAGCCCTAACTATGGCTACACCTTC
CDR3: CAIADSPNYGYTF

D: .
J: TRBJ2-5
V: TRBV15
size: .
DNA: TGTGCCACCAGCACCCGACAGGAGGTTGAGACCCAGTACTTC
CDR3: CATSTRQEVETQYF

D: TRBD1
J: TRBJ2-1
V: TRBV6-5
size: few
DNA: TGTGCCAGCACCCAGACAGGGCAACACAATGAGCAGTTCTTC
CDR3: CASTQTGQHNEQFF

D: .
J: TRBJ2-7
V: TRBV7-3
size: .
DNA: TGTGCCAGCAGATCTTTCATGGGGGGTGAGCAGTACTTC
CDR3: CASRSFMGGEQYF

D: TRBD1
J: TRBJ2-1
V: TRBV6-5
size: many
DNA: TGTGCCAGCAGCTCCGGACAGGGAACCCATGAGCAGTTCTTC
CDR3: CASSSGQGTHEQFF

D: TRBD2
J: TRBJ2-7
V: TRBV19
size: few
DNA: TGTGCCAGTAGTATAGGCCCAGCGGGAGTTGGCGAGCAGTACTTC
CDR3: CASSIGPAGVGEQYF

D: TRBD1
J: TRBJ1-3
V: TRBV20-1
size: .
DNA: TGCAGTGCACAACAGGGGGCGAAAGGAAACACCATATATTTT
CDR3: CSAQQGAKGNTIYF

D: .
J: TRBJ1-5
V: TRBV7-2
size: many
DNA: TGTGCCAGCAGCCCCCAAGCTAGTCGGGGAGAGCCCCAGCATTTT
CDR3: CASSPQASRGEPQHF

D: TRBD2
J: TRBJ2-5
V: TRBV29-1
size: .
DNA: TGCAGCGTTATACTAGCGGGAAGGCAAGAGACCCAGTACTTC
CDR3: CSVILAGRQETQYF

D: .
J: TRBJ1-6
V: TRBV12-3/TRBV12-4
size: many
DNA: TGTGCCAGCAGTTGGGGGGGAAATAATTCACCCCTCCACTTT
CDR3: CASSWGGNNSPLHF

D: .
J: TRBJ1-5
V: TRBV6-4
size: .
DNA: TGTGCCAGCAGGCGTGGGGTCAGGGGCAATCAGCCCCAGCATTTT
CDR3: CASRRGVRGNQPQHF

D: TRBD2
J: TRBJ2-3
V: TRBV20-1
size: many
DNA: TGCAGTGCTAGAGATCCCATAGCGGGGGTACTGGATACGCAGTATTTT
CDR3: CSARDPIAGVLDTQYF

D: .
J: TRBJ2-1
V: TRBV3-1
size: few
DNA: TGTGCCAGCAGCCCCCTCCTGGGGCCTGAGTTCTTC
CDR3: CASSPLLGPEFF

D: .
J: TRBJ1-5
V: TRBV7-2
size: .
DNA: TGTGCCAGCAGCTTTGGGACTAATACCTATCAGCCCCAGCATTTT
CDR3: CASSFGTNTYQPQHF

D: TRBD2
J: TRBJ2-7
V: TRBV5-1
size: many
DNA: TGCGCCAGCAGCATGACTAGCGGCTCCTACGAGCAGTACTTC
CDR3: CASSMTSGSYEQYF

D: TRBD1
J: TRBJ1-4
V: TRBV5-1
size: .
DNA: TGCGCCAGCAGCTTCTTACCGGGACAGGGGAGTGAAAAACTGTTTTTT
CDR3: CASSFLPGQGSEKLFF

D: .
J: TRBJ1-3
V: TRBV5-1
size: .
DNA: TGCGCCAGCAGCTTGACAGGGCCTGGCGGAAACACCATATATTTT
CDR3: CASSLTGPGGNTIYF

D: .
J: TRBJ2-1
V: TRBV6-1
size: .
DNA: TGTGCCAGCAGTGAAAGGCCGGGACAAATCTACAATGAGCAGTTCTTC
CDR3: CASSERPGQIYNEQFF

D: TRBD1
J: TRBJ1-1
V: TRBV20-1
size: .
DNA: TGCAGTGCTGGCCCGGGACAGGGGGCGCACACTGAAGCTTTCTTT
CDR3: CSAGPGQGAHTEAFF

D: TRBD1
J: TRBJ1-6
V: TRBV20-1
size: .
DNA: TGCAGTGCTAGAGAAGGGGGACAGAGTAATTCACCCCTCCACTTT
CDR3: CSAREGGQSNSPLHF